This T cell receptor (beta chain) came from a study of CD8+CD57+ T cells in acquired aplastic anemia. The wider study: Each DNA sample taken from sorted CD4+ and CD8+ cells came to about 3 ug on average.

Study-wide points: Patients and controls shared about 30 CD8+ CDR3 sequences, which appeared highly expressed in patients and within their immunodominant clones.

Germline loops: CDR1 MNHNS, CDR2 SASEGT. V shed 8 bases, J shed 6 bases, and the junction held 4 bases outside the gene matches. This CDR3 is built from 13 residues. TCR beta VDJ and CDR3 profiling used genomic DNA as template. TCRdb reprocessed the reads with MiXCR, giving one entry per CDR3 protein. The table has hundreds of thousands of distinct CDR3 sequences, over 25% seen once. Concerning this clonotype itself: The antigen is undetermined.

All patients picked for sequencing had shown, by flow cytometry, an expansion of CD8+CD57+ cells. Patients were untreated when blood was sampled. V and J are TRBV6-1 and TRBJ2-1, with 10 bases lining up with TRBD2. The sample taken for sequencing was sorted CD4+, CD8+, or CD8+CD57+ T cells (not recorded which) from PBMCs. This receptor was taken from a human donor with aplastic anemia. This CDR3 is CASGRTSGNEQFF. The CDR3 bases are TGTGCCAGCGGAAGGACTAGCGGCAATGAGCAGTTCTTC.